The 17 T cell receptor beta chains given below trace back to one sample, sequenced in a study of T cell repertoires in cytomegalovirus infection. TCRdb redid the calling of the reads with MiXCR, one entry per CDR3 protein. The sample has about 330,000 distinct CDR3 sequences; 8% to 10% are singletons. The sequencing input was PBMCs. The receptors were gathered from a human donor in good health (CMV status not recorded). Some clones in this sample may be carry-over from other donors' samples.

This clonotype occurred many times. CDR3 sequence: CASSVLIVGELFF. The CDR3 region has the DNA TGTGCCAGCAGCGTCCTGATCGTGGGGGAGCTGTTTTTT. The J gene is TRBJ2-2, the V gene TRBV7-2; D unclear. This CDR3 is built from 13 residues. Germline assignment: CDR1 SGHTA and CDR2 FQGNSA. Trimming pared 5 bases from V and 8 bases from J, leaving 12 bases between.

This clonotype was observed at least ten times. The chain combines TRBV7-4 with TRBJ1-5, with 7 bases aligning to TRBD1. V dropped 1 base and J dropped 0; count of bases not matched to a gene: 12. CDR3 length: 19 residues. Germline loops: CDR1 SGHVT, CDR2 SQSDAQ. CDR3 DNA: TGTGCCAGCAGCTTAGTCGGCAGGGGGAGGGGAAATAGCAATCAGCCCCAGCATTTT. This translates into CASSLVGRGRGNSNQPQHF.

This clonotype was recorded many times. The rearrangement uses TRBV7-9 and TRBJ2-1, with no clear D. Germline loops: CDR1 SEHNR, CDR2 FQNEAQ (reference sequence). V lost 2 bases and J 0 bases, leaving 8 bases between the germline ends. CDR3 length: 15 residues. The CDR3 nucleotides read TGTGCCAGCAGCTTAAGCGAGAGCTCCTACAATGAGCAGTTCTTC. Its translation: CASSLSESSYNEQFF.

This clonotype was detected ten times or more. The chain uses TRBV7-9 and TRBJ1-6; possible D gene TRBD1, 6 bases. Trimming removed 3 bases from V and 7 bases from J, with 13 bases in between. This CDR3 has 15 amino acids. CDR1 SEHNR and CDR2 FQNEAQ come from the germline V gene (reference sequence). The DNA of the CDR3 is TGTGCCAGCAGCTTTCAGGCAGGGGTAAATTCACCCCTCCACTTT. This translates into CASSFQAGVNSPLHF.

This clonotype has a count of ten or more. The V gene is TRBV2, the J gene TRBJ2-1; D call uncertain. V lost 4 bases and J lost 3, with 7 bases in between. This CDR3 comprises 13 residues. Germline V gene data show CDR1 as SNHLY and CDR2 as FYNNEI. The CDR3 DNA reads as TGTGCCAGCAGTGTACACTACTACAATGAGCAGTTCTTC. It codes for CASSVHYYNEQFF.

The V and J genes are TRBV4-1 and TRBJ2-3; 7 positions agree with TRBD1. V lost 4 bases to trimming and J lost 4 bases; unmatched junction nucleotides: 8. The germline CDR1 and CDR2 sequences are MGHRA and YSYEKL. The CDR3 extends over 15 amino acids. The CDR3 sequence is CASSLTGFEADTQYF. The CDR3 DNA reads TGCGCCAGCAGCCTGACAGGGTTTGAGGCAGATACGCAGTATTTT.

The chain employs TRBV7-6 and TRBJ1-1; unclear D gene. Germline CDR1 reads SGHVS; CDR2 reads FNYEAQ. CDR3 length: 13 residues. Trimming cost V 5 bases and J 6 bases, with 13 bases left between them. The CDR3 DNA reads as TGTGCCAGCAGCCCCCTTTTGGCAGCTGAAGCTTTCTTT. Translating it yields CASSPLLAAEAFF.

This clonotype was detected many times. The genes are TRBV4-1 and TRBJ2-1, with a weak D call TRBD1 (6 bases). Trimming stripped 7 bases from V and 10 bases from J, with 11 bases between. The CDR3 runs to 11 residues. Germline CDR1 and CDR2: MGHRA and YSYEKL. CDR3 nucleotides: TGCGCCAGCACCCAGGGGTCCGAGCAGTTCTTC. It encodes CASTQGSEQFF.

Concerning this clonotype itself: This could be a read error, since a much larger clone is one nucleotide away. The chain employs TRBV6-6 and TRBJ1-1; 9 bases are shared with TRBD1. After removal of 6 bases from V and 4 bases from J, the junction contained 9 bases not matched to a gene. The CDR3 has 15 residues. Germline V CDR1 and CDR2: MNHNY, SVGAGI (reference sequence). CDR3 protein: CASSSMGQGGTEAFF. Written as DNA, the CDR3 is TGTGCCAGCAGCTCGATGGGACAGGGCGGCACTGAAGCTTTCTTT.

The chain is built from TRBV6-8 and TRBJ1-1; 7 bases line up with TRBD1. The CDR3 has 15 residues. V lost 7 bases and J lost 4; bases outside the gene matches: 12. Germline assignment: CDR1 MNHGY and CDR2 SAAAGT. The CDR3, as DNA: TGTGCCAGCACCGCGGCTAGGGGGCTTGGCACTGAAGCTTTCTTT. Protein sequence: CASTAARGLGTEAFF.

This clonotype was observed many times. This chain links TRBV12-3 or TRBV12-4 with TRBJ1-1; 7 bases align to TRBD1. Trimming removed 3 bases from V and 1 base from J; junction bases left unmatched: 2. This CDR3 has 14 residues. The CDR3 DNA reads as TGTGCCAGCAGTTTCCGGACAGGGAACACTGAAGCTTTCTTT. Translating it yields CASSFRTGNTEAFF.

The rearrangement joins TRBV20-1 to TRBJ2-1; TRBD2 matches 11 bases. With V trimmed by 5 bases and J by 6 bases, 6 bases remained unmatched. Germline lookup yields CDR1 DFQATT and CDR2 SNEGSKA (reference sequence). The CDR3 is made up of 14 amino acids. CDR3 sequence reads: CSALAGGPFNEQFF. CDR3 DNA: TGCAGTGCTTTAGCGGGAGGGCCTTTCAATGAGCAGTTCTTC.

This clonotype has ten or more counts. The chain employs TRBV7-2 and TRBJ2-5; 10 bases are a match to TRBD2. CDR1 SGHTA and CDR2 FQGNSA come from the germline V gene. After removal of 5 bases from V and 5 bases from J, the junction contained 5 bases not matched to a gene. The CDR3 contains 14 residues. The chain's CDR3 is CASSLGLATETQYF. In DNA, the CDR3 is TGTGCCAGCAGCCTGGGACTAGCGACGGAGACCCAGTACTTC. Drawing the rest from reference TRBV7-2 and TRBJ2-5, the complete variable domain is GAGVSQSPSNKVTEKGKDVELRCDPISGHTALYWYRQSLGQGLEFLIYFQGNSAPDKSGLPSDRFSAERTGGSVSTLTIQRTQQEDSAVYLCASSLGLATETQYFGPGTRLLVL.

This clonotype has at least ten counts. The chain recombines TRBV7-2 with TRBJ1-6; a possible D gene is TRBD1 (5 bases). Trimming took off 3 bases at V and 2 bases at J, with 11 bases between the two ends. The CDR3 spans 16 residues. Per germline, CDR1 SGHTA and CDR2 FQGNSA. The chain's CDR3 is CASSLAGATYNSPLHF. In DNA form, the CDR3 reads TGTGCCAGCAGCTTGGCCGGGGCGACCTATAATTCACCCCTCCACTTT. The full variable domain, its missing parts supplied by reference TRBV7-2 and TRBJ1-6, is GAGVSQSPSNKVTEKGKDVELRCDPISGHTALYWYRQSLGQGLEFLIYFQGNSAPDKSGLPSDRFSAERTGGSVSTLTIQRTQQEDSAVYLCASSLAGATYNSPLHFGNGTRLTVT.

The chain has TRBV4-1 and TRBJ2-1, with 8 bases lining up with TRBD2. The length of the CDR3 is 15 residues. Germline CDR1 is MGHRA and CDR2 is YSYEKL. V dropped 4 bases and J dropped 10; count of bases not matched to a gene: 12. The CDR3 bases are TGCGCCAGCAGCCCAGCCGGGAAAGCGGGGGAGGAGCAGTTCTTC. Encoded protein: CASSPAGKAGEEQFF.

This clonotype occurred many times. The rearrangement links TRBV7-3 to TRBJ2-2; no clear D gene. V was pared by 5 bases and J by 4 bases, with 14 bases between. The germline V gene encodes CDR1 SGHTA and CDR2 FQGTGA. The CDR3 length is 15 residues. The CDR3 spells CASSLTGPATGELFF. In nucleotides, the CDR3 is TGTGCCAGCAGCCTCACTGGACCAGCCACCGGGGAGCTGTTTTTT.

This clonotype was seen a few times. As DNA, the CDR3 is TGTGCCAGCAGTTTAGTGCGTGACAGGGGACTTCGTACCCAGTACTTC. Translating gives CASSLVRDRGLRTQYF. The chain links TRBV12-3 or TRBV12-4 to TRBJ2-5, with 8 bases fitting TRBD1. Unmatched junction bases numbered 12, after V lost 1 base and J lost 8 bases. This CDR3 is 16 amino acids long.